Below are 12 T cell receptor beta chains sequenced from a single sample in a study of blood T cell repertoires in COVID-19. Measured with immunoSEQ multiplex PCR; TCRdb has only the in-frame clones, and not every one. This table holds over 350,000 clones, more than 70% found once. The material sequenced was PBMCs or T cells enriched from blood (not recorded which). These receptors were collected from a woman younger than 35 who had recovered from COVID-19.

The chain couples TRBV5-8 to TRBJ2-7, with D unresolved. Germline CDR1 is SGHTS and CDR2 is YDEGEE. The V end lost 0 bases, the J end lost 3 bases, and 4 bases lay between the germline ends. This CDR3 has 12 residues. In nucleotides, the CDR3 is TGTGCCAGCAGCTTGGCCCTCTACGAGCAGTACTTC. Protein sequence: CASSLALYEQYF.

This clone appeared a few times. The V and J genes are TRBV29-1 and TRBJ1-3; D not resolved. V gave up 1 base and J gave up 0 bases, with 10 bases separating them. The CDR3 extends over 15 amino acids. Germline CDR1 and CDR2: SQVTM and ANQGSEA. The CDR3 bases are TGCAGCGTTGAAGGATTAGATAGCTCTGGAAACACCATATATTTT. The encoded protein is CSVEGLDSSGNTIYF.

The chain couples TRBV9 to TRBJ1-1; maybe TRBD1 (6 bases). CDR1 and CDR2 from the germline V gene are SGDLS and YYNGEE. The ends were cut back, 3 bases at V and 1 base at J, with 13 bases in the middle. The length of the CDR3 is 15 residues. For the CDR3, the DNA is TGTGCCAGCAGCGAGGCGGGGGGCTCGAACACTGAAGCTTTCTTT. Translating gives CASSEAGGSNTEAFF.

The rearrangement joins TRBV5-1 to TRBJ1-4; 7 bases map to TRBD1. This CDR3 contains 16 residues. V lost 2 bases, J lost 3 bases, and 7 bases stayed unmatched. Per the germline V gene, CDR1 is SGHRS and CDR2 is YFSETQ. CDR3 sequence: CASSFGNRGSNEKLFF. The CDR3 region has the DNA TGCGCCAGCAGCTTTGGCAACAGGGGATCTAATGAAAAACTGTTTTTT.

The DNA for the CDR3 is TGTGCCAGCAGTTTTATACCCGGGACAGGGAACGAAAAACTGTTTTTT. The encoded protein is CASSFIPGTGNEKLFF. The chain is built from TRBV6-5 and TRBJ1-4, with TRBD1 identical over 9 bases. V lost 4 bases to trimming and J lost 8 bases; unmatched junction nucleotides: 11. Germline values: CDR1 MNHEY, CDR2 SVGAGI. The CDR3 extends over 16 amino acids.

As concerns this clone: The CDR3 carries no conserved terminal phenylalanine or tryptophan, so it likely arises from a read error. No DNA is shown, since the ends of the CDR3 on it are uncertain; the CDR3 is the one TCRdb lists. V and J are TRBV5-8 and TRBJ1-2. The CDR3 extends over 9 residues, inclusive of both ends. Germline-derived CDR1 and CDR2 are SGHTS and YDEGEE. This CDR3 is CASSFGLSL.

This rearrangement joins TRBV6-1 to TRBJ2-7; TRBD1 matches 8 bases. CDR3 size: 14 residues. Per the germline V gene, CDR1 is MNHNS and CDR2 is SASEGT. The ends lost 3 bases at V and 2 bases at J; junction bases unmatched: 3. CDR3 nucleotides: TGTGCCAGCAGTGAGGGACAGGAAACCTACGAGCAGTACTTC. Translating it yields CASSEGQETYEQYF.

This clone has a single count. The V call is TRBV29-1, the J call TRBJ2-3, with unresolved D. V was pared by 4 bases and J by 4 bases, with 15 bases between. The length of the CDR3 is 14 residues. CDR1 SQVTM and CDR2 ANQGSEA come from the germline V gene. The CDR3 DNA reads as TGCAGCGTTGGAGTACCTAAAGGAGCAGATACGCAGTATTTT. It codes for CSVGVPKGADTQYF.

The chain is built from TRBV21-1 and TRBJ1-1; TRBD1, the table's D call, lacks a check against the DNA. TRBV21-1 is classified as a pseudogene. The CDR3 extends over 13 amino acids. This CDR3 reads CAEPRTGHPEAFF. CDR3 in DNA: TGTGCCGAACCTCGGACAGGGCACCCTGAAGCTTTCTTT.

The chain couples TRBV5-6 to TRBJ1-2, with 9 bases fitting TRBD1. CDR1 and CDR2 from the germline V gene are SGHDT and YYEEEE. The ends lost 1 base at V and 2 bases at J; junction bases unmatched: 6. This CDR3 comprises 16 residues. This chain's CDR3 is CASSLPGQGLNYGYTF. The CDR3 DNA sequence: TGTGCCAGCAGCTTGCCGGGACAGGGTCTAAACTATGGCTACACCTTC.

This clone was counted a few times. V usage is TRBV7-2 and J usage is TRBJ1-1; tentative D call: TRBD1 (5 bases). The CDR3 covers 12 residues. V was cut by 3 bases and J by 5 bases, with 7 bases left in between. Germline V gives CDR1 SGHTA, CDR2 FQGNSA. This CDR3 reads CASSFGATEAFF. The CDR3 nucleotides are TGTGCCAGCAGCTTTGGGGCGACTGAAGCTTTCTTT.

In this sample, this clone turned up once. The chain is built from TRBV4-1 and TRBJ2-2, with a weak D call TRBD1 (5 bases). V lost 4 bases, J lost 5 bases, and 17 bases lay in between. The CDR3 consists of 16 residues. Germline CDR1 and CDR2: MGHRA and YSYEKL. Here the CDR3 DNA reads TGCGCCAGCAGCCTGACCCACCCTAAGGGGACCGGGGAGCTGTTTTTT. Protein: CASSLTHPKGTGELFF.